The entry below describes one T cell receptor (beta chain). This clonotype occurred a few times. The antigen it binds to is not known. No per-base quality is available; no much larger clone lies one base away. Ficoll-Paque density gradient centrifugation was used to isolate PBMCs. This record comes from a study of T-cell memory formation after mild COVID-19 (dated by TCRdb to the early 2020s). In the study overall: TCR sequence clusters from the two donors were largely donor specific. Longitudinal TCRalpha and TCRbeta repertoire sequencing tracked T-cell clones expanding and contracting after mild COVID-19 in a couple of donors. The cohort was made up of two young adult volunteers, one female and one male, who were previously healthy. Overall study results and their limits: Clones that contracted from day 15 to 85 showed balanced CD4/CD8 phenotypes, whereas a second wave of clones that expanded from day 15 to 37 leaned towards CD4+. The detection of some responding clones in pre-infection memory suggests that pre-existing cross-reactive memory T cells joined the SARS-CoV-2 response. Only a couple of mild cases were covered by the study, and larger cohorts that include severe cases with pre-infection samples were considered necessary. Contracting CD4+ clones appeared mostly in the CM and EM memory subsets, whereas CD8+ clones were enriched in EMRA. SARS-CoV-2 specificity of the second-wave clones peaking on day 37 was not confirmed.

Including the terminal cysteine and phenylalanine, the CDR3 comprises 15 residues. Only the CDR3 DNA stays, 45 bases, in frame from base 1. V is trimmed back by 5 bases and J by 7 bases, and the junction contains 10 bases that no gene match accounts for. The germline V gene (reference sequence) provides CDR1 LNHNV and CDR2 YYDKDF. The listed sequencing device is Illumina NovaSeq 6000. Using 5'RACE with constant-segment primers, TCRalpha and TCRbeta cDNA libraries were constructed, with sample barcodes and unique molecular identifiers added in the process. Trizol reagent was used to extract RNA from every sample. Amplification of the libraries took two PCR steps, and the second step added a second sample barcode plus Illumina TruSeq adapters. Libraries were sequenced on an Illumina NovaSeq with 2 x 150 bp paired-end reads. Processing in the source paper ran as follows. With migec v1.2.7, reads were demultiplexed and then collapsed into UMI-guided consensus sequences. Using mixcr v2.1.11, the UMI consensuses were aligned to TRA and TRB V and J templates and assembled into clonotypes. A clonotype was counted as expanded or contracted only when both edgeR and NoisET called the clonotype significant, with the noise models trained on biological replicates. For edgeR calls, the thresholds were a false discovery rate-adjusted p below 0.01 and a log2 fold-change of 1. PCA with hierarchical clustering of max-normalized trajectories of the 1000 most abundant clonotypes was used as exploratory dynamics analysis. Separately sequenced CD4+ and CD8+ repertoires were used to assign a CD4 or CD8 phenotype to each responding clone. TCRdb passed the public sequencing reads through fastp at Q25 and MiXCR, retaining productive beta sequences. Each entry is one CDR3 protein sequence, shown with its most common DNA and genes. TCRdb's processing, not the authors', yielded these V and J calls. For this sample there are 470,000 or so distinct CDR3 sequences; roughly 20% appear just once. About 8.1% of the sample is in the top ten clones.

The receptor was isolated from an adult woman who had mild COVID-19 (a few samples of this study predate the infection). The sample titles of this study are shuffled in the database, so cell type and time point are left out; the donor was told from shared clones. In this chain, TRBV15 is recombined with TRBJ2-1; TRBD2 fits 8 bases in the junction. The sequenced sample was PBMCs or a T cell subset sorted from them (not recorded which). The CDR3 region: CATSLGGGRENEQFF. The DNA sequence is as follows: TGTGCCACCAGCTTGGGCGGGGGGCGCGAGAATGAGCAGTTCTTC. With the rest looked up from the reference TRBV15 and TRBJ2-1 genes rather than sequenced, the full variable domain is DAMVIQNPRYQVTQFGKPVTLSCSQTLNHNVMYWYQQKSSQAPKLLFHYYDKDFNNEADTPDNFQSRRPNTSFCFLDIRSPGLGDTAMYLCATSLGGGRENEQFFGPGTRLTVL.